This T cell receptor (beta chain) originates from a study of blood T cell repertoires in COVID-19. Participants were aged about 18 to 90 years, lived in around 25 US areas, and enrolled virtually. Cohorts were based on clinical histories the participants reported. J was trimmed by 8 bases and V by 4 bases; bases with no gene match: 13. Germline V CDR1 and CDR2: SGHNT, YYREEE (reference sequence). CDR3 size: 15 residues. Clones were read by immunoSEQ multiplex PCR, and TCRdb kept only the in-frame ones, dropping some. The sample carries 150,000 to 200,000 clones, about 80% recorded once. This clone was detected only a few times.

J is TRBJ1-1 and V is TRBV5-4; 8 bases match TRBD1. This TCR was recovered from a man over 45 who had recovered from COVID-19. Sequenced: PBMCs or T cells enriched from blood (not recorded which). Here the CDR3 reads CASSQGQGGLGEAFF. The DNA for the CDR3 is TGTGCCAGCAGCCAAGGACAGGGAGGGCTCGGGGAAGCTTTCTTT.